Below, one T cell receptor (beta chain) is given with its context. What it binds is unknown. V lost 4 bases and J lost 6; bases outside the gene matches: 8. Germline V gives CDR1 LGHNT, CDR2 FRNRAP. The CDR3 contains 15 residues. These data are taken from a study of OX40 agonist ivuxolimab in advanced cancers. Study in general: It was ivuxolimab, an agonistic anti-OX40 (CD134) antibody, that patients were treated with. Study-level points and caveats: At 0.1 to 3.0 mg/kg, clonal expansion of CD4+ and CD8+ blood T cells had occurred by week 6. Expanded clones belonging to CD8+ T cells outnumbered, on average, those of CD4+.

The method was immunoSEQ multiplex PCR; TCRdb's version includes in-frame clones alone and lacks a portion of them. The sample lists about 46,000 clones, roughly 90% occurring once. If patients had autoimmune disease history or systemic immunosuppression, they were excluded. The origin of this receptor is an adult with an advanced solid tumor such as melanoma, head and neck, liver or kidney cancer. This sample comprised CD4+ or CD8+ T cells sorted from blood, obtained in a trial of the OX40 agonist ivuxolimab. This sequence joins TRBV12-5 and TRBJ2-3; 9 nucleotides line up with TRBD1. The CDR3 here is CASGSGTGRGDTQYF. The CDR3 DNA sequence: TGTGCTAGTGGTTCTGGGACAGGGAGAGGTGATACGCAGTATTTT.